This T cell receptor (beta chain) stems from a study of identifying expanded T cells in peripheral blood. Healthy donors had no documented immune events, such as infections, while sampled. Sequenced by immunoSEQ multiplex PCR; TCRdb stores in-frame clones only, minus some. The sample includes 75,000 to 90,000 clones, roughly 86% of them seen just once. General study points: Variance in clone template counts between approximately 2-week samples significantly increased with total template count across all healthy donors. Technical replicates showed approximately 1.2 changed clones; two weeks 15 to 20; four weeks 19.

Notes on this clone: Its antigen remains unknown.

This CDR3 is 15 amino acids long. Germline CDR1 reads MGHDK; CDR2 reads SYGVNS. V dropped 3 bases and J dropped 3 bases, with 14 bases sitting between them. The chain has TRBV25-1 and TRBJ1-2, with no clear D. The sequence was obtained from a person between 18 and 75 years old in good health. Material for sequencing was blood. DNA for the CDR3: TGTGCCAGCAGTGAGTCGGGGAGGCCCTACTATGGCTACACCTTC. It codes for CASSESGRPYYGYTF.